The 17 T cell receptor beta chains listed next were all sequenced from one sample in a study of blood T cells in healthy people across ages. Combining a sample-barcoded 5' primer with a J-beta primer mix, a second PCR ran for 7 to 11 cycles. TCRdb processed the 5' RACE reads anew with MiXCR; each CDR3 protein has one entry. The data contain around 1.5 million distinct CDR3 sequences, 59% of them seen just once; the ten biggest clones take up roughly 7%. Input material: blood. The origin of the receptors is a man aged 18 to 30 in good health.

The CDR3 region has the DNA TGTGCCAGCAGGGGATCACGGGGAAGAGAGACCCAGTACTTC. Protein sequence: CASRGSRGRETQYF. This chain joins TRBV25-1 and TRBJ2-5; D perhaps matches TRBD2 (5 bases). V shed 6 bases and J shed 4 bases, with 15 bases lying between them. Germline assignment: CDR1 MGHDK and CDR2 SYGVNS. The CDR3 is 14 amino acids.

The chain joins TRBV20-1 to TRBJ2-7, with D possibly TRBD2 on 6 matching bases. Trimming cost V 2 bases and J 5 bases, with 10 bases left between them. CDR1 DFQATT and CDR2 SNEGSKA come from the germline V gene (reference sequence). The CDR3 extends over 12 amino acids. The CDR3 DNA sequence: TGCAGTGCTAGATTACTAGCACACGAGCAGTACTTC. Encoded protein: CSARLLAHEQYF.

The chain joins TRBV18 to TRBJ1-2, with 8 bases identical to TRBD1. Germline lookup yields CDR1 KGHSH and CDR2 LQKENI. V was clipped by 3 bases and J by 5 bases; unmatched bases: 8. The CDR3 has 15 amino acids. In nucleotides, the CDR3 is TGTGCCAGCTCACCCGGACAGGGCCAGACGTATGGCTACACCTTC. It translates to CASSPGQGQTYGYTF.

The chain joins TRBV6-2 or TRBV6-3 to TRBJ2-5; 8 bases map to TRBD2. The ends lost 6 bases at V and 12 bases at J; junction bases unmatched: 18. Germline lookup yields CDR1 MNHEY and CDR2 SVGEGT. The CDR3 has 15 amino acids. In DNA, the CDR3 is TGTGCCAGCAGCGAGCCGGGACTAGACTTCTACGAGAAGTACTTC. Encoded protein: CASSEPGLDFYEKYF.

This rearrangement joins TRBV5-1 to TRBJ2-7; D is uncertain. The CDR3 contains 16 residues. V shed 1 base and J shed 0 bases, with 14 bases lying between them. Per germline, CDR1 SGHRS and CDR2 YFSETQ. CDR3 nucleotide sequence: TGCGCCAGCAGCTTGTCGGGTGTGAACGCCTCCTACGAGCAGTACTTC. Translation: CASSLSGVNASYEQYF.

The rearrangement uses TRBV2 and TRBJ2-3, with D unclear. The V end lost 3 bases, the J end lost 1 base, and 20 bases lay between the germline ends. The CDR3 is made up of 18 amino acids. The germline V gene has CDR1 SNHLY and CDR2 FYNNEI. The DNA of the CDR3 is TGTGCCAGCAGTGATACCTCGAATGTTCCAATGGGCACAGATACGCAGTATTTT. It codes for CASSDTSNVPMGTDTQYF.

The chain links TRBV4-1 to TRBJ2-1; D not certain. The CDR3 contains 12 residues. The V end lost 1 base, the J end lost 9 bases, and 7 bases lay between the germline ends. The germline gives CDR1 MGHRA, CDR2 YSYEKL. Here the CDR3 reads CASSQGPGEQFF. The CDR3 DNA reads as TGCGCCAGCAGCCAAGGGCCAGGTGAGCAGTTCTTC.

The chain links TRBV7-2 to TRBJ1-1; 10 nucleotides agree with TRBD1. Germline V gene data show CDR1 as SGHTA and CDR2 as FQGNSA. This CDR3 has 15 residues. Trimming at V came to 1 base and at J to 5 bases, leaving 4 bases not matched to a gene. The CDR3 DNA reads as TGTGCCAGCAGCTTAGACGGGGACAGGGGTACTGAAGCTTTCTTT. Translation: CASSLDGDRGTEAFF.

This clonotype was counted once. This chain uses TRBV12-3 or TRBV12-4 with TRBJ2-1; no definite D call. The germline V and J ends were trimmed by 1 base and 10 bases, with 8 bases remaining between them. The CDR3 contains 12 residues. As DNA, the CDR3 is TGTGCCAGCAGTTTAGGTAGCCGGGAGCAGTTCTTC. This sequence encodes CASSLGSREQFF.

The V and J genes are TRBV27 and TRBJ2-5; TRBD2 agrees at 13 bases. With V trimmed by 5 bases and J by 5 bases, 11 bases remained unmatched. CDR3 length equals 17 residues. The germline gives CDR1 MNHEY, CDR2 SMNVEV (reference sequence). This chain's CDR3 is CASSPRTSGRNKETQYF. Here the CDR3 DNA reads TGTGCCAGCAGTCCGCGGACTAGCGGGAGAAACAAGGAGACCCAGTACTTC.

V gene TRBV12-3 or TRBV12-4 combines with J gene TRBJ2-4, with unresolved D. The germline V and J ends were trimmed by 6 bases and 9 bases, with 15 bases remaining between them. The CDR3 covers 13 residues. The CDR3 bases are TGTGCCAGCAGAAACCTCGCTGGCGGCATTCAGTACTTC. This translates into CASRNLAGGIQYF.

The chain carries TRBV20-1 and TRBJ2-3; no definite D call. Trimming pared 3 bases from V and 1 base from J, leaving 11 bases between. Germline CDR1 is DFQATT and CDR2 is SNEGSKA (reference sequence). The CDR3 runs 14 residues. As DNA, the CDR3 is TGCAGTGCTAGGGGTCTAGTCGGCACAGATACGCAGTATTTT. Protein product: CSARGLVGTDTQYF.

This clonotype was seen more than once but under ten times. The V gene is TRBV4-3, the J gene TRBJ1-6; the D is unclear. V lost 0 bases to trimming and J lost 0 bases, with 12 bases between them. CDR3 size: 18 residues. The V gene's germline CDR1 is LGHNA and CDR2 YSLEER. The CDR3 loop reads CASSQDHSHLSYNSPLHF. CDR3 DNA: TGCGCCAGCAGCCAAGATCACAGCCATCTCTCCTATAATTCACCCCTCCACTTT.

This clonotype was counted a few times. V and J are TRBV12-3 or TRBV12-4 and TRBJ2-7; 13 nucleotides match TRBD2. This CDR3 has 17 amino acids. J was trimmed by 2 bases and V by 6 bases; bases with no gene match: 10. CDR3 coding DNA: TGTGCCAGCAGCCGTACTAGCGGGGGGGTCAAAACCTACGAGCAGTACTTC. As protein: CASSRTSGGVKTYEQYF.

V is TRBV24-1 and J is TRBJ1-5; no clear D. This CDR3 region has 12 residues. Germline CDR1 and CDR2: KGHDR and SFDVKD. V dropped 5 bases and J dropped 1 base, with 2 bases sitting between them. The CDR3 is CATSGSNQPQHF. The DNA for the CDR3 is TGTGCCACCAGTGGCAGCAATCAGCCCCAGCATTTT.

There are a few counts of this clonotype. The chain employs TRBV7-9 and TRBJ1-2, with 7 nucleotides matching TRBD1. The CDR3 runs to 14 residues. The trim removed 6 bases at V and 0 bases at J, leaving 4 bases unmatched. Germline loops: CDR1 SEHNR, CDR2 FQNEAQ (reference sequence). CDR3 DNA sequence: TGTGCCAGCAGGCCGACAGGGACTAACTATGGCTACACCTTC. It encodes CASRPTGTNYGYTF. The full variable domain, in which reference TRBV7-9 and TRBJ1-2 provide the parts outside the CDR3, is DTGVSQNPRHKITKRGQNVTFRCDPISEHNRLYWYRQTLGQGPEFLTYFQNEAQLEKSRLLSDRFSAERPKGSFSTLEIQRTEQGDSAMYLCASRPTGTNYGYTFGSGTRLTVV.

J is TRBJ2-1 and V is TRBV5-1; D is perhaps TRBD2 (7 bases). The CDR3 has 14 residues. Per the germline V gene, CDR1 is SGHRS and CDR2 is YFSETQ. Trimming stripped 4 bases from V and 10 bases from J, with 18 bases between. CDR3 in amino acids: CASSPGGLLGEQFF. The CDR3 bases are TGCGCCAGCAGCCCGGGGGGCCTTCTCGGGGAGCAGTTCTTC.